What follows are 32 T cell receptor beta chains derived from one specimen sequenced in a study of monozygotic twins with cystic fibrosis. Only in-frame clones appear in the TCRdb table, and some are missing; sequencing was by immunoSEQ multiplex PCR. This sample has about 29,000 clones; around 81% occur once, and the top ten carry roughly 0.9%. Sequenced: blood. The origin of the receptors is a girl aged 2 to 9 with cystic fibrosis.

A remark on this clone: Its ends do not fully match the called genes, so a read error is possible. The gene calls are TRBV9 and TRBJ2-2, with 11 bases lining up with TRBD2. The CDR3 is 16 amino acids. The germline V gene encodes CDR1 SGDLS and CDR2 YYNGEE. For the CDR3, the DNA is TGTGCCAGCAGCCCAAAGACTAGCGGGAACCCCGGGGAGCTGTTTTTT. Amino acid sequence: CASSPKTSGNPGELFF.

CDR3: CASSASTSGGSSYNEQFF. CDR3 nucleotide sequence: TGTGCCAGCAGTGCCTCGACTAGCGGGGGGAGCTCCTACAATGAGCAGTTCTTC. J is TRBJ2-1 and V is TRBV6-4; TRBD2 matches at 13 bases. The trim removed 4 bases at V and 0 bases at J, leaving 6 bases unmatched. CDR1 MRHNA and CDR2 SNTAGT come from the germline V gene. The CDR3 length is 18 residues.

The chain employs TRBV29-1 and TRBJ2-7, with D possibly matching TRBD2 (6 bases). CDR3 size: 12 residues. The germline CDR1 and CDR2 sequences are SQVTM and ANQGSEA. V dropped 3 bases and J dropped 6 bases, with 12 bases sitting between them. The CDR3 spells CSVDVGGVEQYF. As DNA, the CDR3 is TGCAGCGTTGATGTAGGAGGGGTCGAGCAGTACTTC.

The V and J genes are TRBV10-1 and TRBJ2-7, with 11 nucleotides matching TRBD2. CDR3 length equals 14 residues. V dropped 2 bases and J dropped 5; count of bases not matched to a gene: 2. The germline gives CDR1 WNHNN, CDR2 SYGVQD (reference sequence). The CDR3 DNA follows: TGCGCCAGCAGTGAGACTAGCGGGAGTAACGAGCAGTACTTC. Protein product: CASSETSGSNEQYF.

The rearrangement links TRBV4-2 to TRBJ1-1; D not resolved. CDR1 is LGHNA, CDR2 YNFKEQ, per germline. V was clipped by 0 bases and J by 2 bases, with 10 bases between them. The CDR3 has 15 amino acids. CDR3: CASSQDARSNTEAFF. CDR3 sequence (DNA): TGTGCCAGCAGCCAAGATGCCCGATCTAACACTGAAGCTTTCTTT.

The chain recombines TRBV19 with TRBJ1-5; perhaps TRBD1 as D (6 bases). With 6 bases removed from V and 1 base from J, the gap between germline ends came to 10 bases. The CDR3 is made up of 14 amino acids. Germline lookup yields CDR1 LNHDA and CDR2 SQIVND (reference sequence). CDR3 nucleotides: TGTGCCAGTAGCTCCGGACAGAGCAATCAGCCCCAGCATTTT. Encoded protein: CASSSGQSNQPQHF.

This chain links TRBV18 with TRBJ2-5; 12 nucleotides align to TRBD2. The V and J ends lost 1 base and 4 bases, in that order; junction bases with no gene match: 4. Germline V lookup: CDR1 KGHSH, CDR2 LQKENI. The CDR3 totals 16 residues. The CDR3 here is CASSPLPGLAGETQYF. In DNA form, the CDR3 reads TGTGCCAGCTCACCACTCCCGGGACTAGCGGGAGAGACCCAGTACTTC. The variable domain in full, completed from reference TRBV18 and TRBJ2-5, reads NAGVMQNPRHLVRRRGQEARLRCSPMKGHSHVYWYRQLPEEGLKFMVYLQKENIIDESGMPKERFSAEFPKEGPSILRIQQVVRGDSAAYFCASSPLPGLAGETQYFGPGTRLLVL.

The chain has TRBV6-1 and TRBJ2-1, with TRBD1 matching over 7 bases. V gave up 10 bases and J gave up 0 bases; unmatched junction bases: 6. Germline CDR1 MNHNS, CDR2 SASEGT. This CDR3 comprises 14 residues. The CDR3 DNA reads TGTGCCACGACCCCAGGGGGCTCCTACAATGAGCAGTTCTTC. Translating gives CATTPGGSYNEQFF.

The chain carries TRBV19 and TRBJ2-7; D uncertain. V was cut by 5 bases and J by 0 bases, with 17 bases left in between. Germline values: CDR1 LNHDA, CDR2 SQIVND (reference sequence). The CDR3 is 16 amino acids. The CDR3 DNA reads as TGTGCCAGTAGTGCCTCCGCCGGGTCGGGCTCCTACGAGCAGTACTTC. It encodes CASSASAGSGSYEQYF.

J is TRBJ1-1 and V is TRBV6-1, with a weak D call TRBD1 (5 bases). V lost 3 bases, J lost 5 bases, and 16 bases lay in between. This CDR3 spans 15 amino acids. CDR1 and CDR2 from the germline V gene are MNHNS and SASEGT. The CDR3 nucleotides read TGTGCCAGCAGTGATGTCGACAGTGTTAGTACTGAAGCTTTCTTT. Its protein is CASSDVDSVSTEAFF.

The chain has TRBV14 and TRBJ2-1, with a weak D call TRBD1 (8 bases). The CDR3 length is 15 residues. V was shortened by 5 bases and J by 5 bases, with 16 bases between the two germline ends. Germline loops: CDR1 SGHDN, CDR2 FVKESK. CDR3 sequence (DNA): TGTGCCAGCAGCTCACGACAGGGGAGGGACAATGAGCAGTTCTTC. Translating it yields CASSSRQGRDNEQFF.

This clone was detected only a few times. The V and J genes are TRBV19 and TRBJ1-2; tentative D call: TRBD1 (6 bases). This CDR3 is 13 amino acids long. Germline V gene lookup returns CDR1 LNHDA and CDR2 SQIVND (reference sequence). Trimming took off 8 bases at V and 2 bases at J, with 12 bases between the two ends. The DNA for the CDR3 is TGTGCCAGTCAGACAGGAAAAAACTATGGCTACACCTTC. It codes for CASQTGKNYGYTF.

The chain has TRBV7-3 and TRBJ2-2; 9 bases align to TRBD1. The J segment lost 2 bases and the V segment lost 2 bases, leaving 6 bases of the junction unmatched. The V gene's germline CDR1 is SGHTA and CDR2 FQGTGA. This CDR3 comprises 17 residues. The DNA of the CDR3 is TGTGCCAGCAGCTTAGACCGGGACAGGGTCAACACCGGGGAGCTGTTTTTT. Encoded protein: CASSLDRDRVNTGELFF.

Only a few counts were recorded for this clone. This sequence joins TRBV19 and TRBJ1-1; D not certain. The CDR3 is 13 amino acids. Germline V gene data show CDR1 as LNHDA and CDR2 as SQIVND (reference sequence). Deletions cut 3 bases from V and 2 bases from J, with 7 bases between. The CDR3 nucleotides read TGTGCCAGTAGTATTCCACCCAACACTGAAGCTTTCTTT. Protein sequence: CASSIPPNTEAFF. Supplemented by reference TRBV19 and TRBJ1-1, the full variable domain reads DGGITQSPKYLFRKEGQNVTLSCEQNLNHDAMYWYRQDPGQGLRLIYYSQIVNDFQKGDIAEGYSVSREKKESFPLTVTSAQKNPTAFYLCASSIPPNTEAFFGQGTRLTVV.

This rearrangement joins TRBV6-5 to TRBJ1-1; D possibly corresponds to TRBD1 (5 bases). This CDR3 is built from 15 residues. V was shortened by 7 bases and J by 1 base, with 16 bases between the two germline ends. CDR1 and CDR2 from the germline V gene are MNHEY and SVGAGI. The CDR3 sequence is CASKFMGPGNTEAFF. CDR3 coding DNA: TGTGCCAGCAAGTTCATGGGACCGGGGAACACTGAAGCTTTCTTT.

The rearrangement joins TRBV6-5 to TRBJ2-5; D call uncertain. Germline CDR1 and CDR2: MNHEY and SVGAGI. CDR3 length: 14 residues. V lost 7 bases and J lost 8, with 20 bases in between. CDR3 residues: CASIDGPVQGTQYF. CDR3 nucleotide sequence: TGTGCCAGCATCGACGGACCGGTTCAAGGAACCCAGTACTTC.

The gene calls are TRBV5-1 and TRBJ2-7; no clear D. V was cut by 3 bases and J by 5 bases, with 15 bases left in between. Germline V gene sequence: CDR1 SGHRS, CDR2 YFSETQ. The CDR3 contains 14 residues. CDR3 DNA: TGCGCCAGCAGCTCCCTGGACGTCAGCGACGAGCAGTACTTC. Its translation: CASSSLDVSDEQYF.

The CDR3 is CASSSRLLAQETQYF. The CDR3 coding sequence is TGTGCCAGCAGCTCACGACTGCTCGCTCAAGAGACCCAGTACTTC. The chain joins TRBV11-2 to TRBJ2-5; D call uncertain. The CDR3 is made up of 15 amino acids. The V gene lost 4 bases and the J gene lost 2 bases, with 14 bases spanning the gap. Germline CDR1 and CDR2: SGHAT and FQNNGV. The full variable domain, in which reference TRBV11-2 and TRBJ2-5 provide the parts outside the CDR3, is EAGVAQSPRYKIIEKRQSVAFWCNPISGHATLYWYQQILGQGPKLLIQFQNNGVVDDSQLPKDRFSAERLKGVDSTLKIQPAKLEDSAVYLCASSSRLLAQETQYFGPGTRLLVL.

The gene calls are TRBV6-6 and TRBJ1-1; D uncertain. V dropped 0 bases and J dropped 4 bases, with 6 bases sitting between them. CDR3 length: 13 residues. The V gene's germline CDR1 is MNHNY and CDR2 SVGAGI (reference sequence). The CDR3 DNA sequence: TGTGCCAGCAGTTACTCTCCCTCCACTGAAGCTTTCTTT. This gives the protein CASSYSPSTEAFF.

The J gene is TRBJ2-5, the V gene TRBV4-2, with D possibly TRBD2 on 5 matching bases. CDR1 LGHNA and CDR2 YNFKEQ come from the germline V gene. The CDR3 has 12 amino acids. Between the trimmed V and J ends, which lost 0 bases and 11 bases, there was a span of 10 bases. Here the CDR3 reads CASSQDRDEQYF. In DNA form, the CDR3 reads TGTGCCAGCAGCCAAGATCGGGATGAGCAGTACTTC.

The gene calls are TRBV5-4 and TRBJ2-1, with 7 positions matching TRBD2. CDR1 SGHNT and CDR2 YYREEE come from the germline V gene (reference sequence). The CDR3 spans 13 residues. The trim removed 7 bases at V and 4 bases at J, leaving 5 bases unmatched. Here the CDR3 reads CASWSSGYNEQFF. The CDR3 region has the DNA TGTGCCAGCTGGTCTAGCGGATACAATGAGCAGTTCTTC.

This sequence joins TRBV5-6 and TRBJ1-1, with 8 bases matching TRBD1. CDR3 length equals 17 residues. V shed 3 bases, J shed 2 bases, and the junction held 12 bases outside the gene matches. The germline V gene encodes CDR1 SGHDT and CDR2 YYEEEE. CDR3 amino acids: CASSSLGGQAPNTEAFF. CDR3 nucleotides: TGTGCCAGCAGCTCCCTCGGGGGACAGGCCCCCAACACTGAAGCTTTCTTT.

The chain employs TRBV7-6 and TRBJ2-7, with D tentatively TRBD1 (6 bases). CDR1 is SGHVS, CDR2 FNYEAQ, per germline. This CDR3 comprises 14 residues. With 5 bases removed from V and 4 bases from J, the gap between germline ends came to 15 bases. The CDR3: CASSVTGLGYEQYF. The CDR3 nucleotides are TGTGCCAGCAGCGTAACAGGGCTGGGATACGAGCAGTACTTC.

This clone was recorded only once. The CDR3 coding sequence is TGTGCCAGCAGTTCAGGACAGGGGAATCTCCCTTTTAACCAAGAGACCCAGTACTTC. Translation gives CASSSGQGNLPFNQETQYF. The rearrangement links TRBV27 to TRBJ2-5, with 9 nucleotides matching TRBD1. J gave up 0 bases and V 4 bases, and 15 bases lay outside the gene matches. Germline CDR1 MNHEY, CDR2 SMNVEV (reference sequence). The length of the CDR3 is 19 residues.

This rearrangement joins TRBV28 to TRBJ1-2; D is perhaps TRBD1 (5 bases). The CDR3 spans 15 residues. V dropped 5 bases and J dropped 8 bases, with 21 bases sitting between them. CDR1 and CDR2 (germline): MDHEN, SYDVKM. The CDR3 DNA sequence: TGTGCCAGCAGTCCATGGGACCTCCTGCGTTTGGGCTACACCTTC. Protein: CASSPWDLLRLGYTF.

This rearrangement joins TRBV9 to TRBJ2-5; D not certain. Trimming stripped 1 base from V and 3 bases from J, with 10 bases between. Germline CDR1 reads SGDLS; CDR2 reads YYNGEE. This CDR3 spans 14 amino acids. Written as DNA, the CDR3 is TGTGCCAGCAGCGTACGACTGGAAGAAGAGACCCAGTACTTC. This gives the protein CASSVRLEEETQYF.

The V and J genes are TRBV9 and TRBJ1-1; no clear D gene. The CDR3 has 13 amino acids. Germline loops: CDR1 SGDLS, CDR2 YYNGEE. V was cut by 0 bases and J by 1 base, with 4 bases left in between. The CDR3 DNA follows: TGTGCCAGCAGCGTAGCCCAGAACACTGAAGCTTTCTTT. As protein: CASSVAQNTEAFF. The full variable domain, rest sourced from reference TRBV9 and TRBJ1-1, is DSGVTQTPKHLITATGQRVTLRCSPRSGDLSVYWYQQSLDQGLQFLIQYYNGEERAKGNILERFSAQQFPDLHSELNLSSLELGDSALYFCASSVAQNTEAFFGQGTRLTVV.

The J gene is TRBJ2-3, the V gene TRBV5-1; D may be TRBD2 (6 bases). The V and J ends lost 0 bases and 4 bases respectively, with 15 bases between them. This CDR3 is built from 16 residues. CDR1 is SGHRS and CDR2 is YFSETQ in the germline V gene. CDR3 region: CASSLGMGTYADTQYF. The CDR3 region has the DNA TGCGCCAGCAGCTTGGGGATGGGGACTTATGCAGATACGCAGTATTTT.

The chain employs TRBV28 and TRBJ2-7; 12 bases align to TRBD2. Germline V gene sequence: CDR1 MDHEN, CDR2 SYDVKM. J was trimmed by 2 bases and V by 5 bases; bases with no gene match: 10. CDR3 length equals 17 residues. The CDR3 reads CASSPLLASGRAYEQYF. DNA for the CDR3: TGTGCCAGCAGTCCACTCCTGGCTAGCGGGAGGGCCTACGAGCAGTACTTC.

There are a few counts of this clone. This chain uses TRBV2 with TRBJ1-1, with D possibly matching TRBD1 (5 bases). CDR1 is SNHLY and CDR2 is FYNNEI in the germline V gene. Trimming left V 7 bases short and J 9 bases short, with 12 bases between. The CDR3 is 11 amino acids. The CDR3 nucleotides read TGTGCCAGCATGGATGGGGGAAAAGCTTTCTTT. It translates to CASMDGGKAFF.

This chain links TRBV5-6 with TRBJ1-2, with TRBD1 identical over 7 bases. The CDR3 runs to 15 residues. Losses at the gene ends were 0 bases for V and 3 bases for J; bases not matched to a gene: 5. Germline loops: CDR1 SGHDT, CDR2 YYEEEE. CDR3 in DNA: TGTGCCAGCAGCTTGGCAGGGGGACTCGACTATGGCTACACCTTC. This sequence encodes CASSLAGGLDYGYTF.

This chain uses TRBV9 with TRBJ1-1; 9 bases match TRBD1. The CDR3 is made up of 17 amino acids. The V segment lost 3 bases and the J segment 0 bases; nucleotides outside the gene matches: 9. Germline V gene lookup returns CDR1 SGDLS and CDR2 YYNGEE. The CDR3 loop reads CASSAPGQGVMNTEAFF. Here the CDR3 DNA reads TGTGCCAGCAGCGCCCCGGGACAGGGAGTTATGAACACTGAAGCTTTCTTT.